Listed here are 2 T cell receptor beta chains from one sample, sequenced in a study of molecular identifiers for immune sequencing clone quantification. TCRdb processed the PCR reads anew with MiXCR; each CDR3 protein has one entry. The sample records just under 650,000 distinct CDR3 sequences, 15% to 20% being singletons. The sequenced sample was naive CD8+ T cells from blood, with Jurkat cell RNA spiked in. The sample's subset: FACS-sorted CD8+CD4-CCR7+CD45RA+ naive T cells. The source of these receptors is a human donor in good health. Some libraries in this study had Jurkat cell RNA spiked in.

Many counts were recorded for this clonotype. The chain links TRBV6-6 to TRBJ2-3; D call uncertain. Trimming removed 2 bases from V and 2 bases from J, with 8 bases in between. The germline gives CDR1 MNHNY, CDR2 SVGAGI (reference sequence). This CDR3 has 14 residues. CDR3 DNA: TGTGCCAGCAGTTACACCGCTTACACAGATACGCAGTATTTT. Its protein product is CASSYTAYTDTQYF.

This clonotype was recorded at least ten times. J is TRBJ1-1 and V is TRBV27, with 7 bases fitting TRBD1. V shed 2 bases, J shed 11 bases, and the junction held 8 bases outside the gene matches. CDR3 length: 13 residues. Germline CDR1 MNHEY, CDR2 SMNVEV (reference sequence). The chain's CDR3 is CASSLGGGARAFF. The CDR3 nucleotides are TGTGCCAGCAGTTTAGGAGGGGGCGCCCGGGCTTTCTTT.